The 14 T cell receptor beta chains below all came from one sample that was sequenced in a study of blood T cell repertoires in COVID-19 (dated by TCRdb to 2018 to 2020). The method behind the library was the immunoSEQ multiplex PCR assay. TCRdb stores this immuneACCESS table with in-frame sequences only. Part of the clones is absent; in the studies checked, under half of the shortfall reflects unresolved V genes, and no reason is known for the rest. Within this sample are about 380,000 clones, with 85% of them counted one time only. Roughly 3.7% of the sample is held by the ten biggest clonotypes. The sequenced sample was peripheral blood. The source is a woman under 30 with acute or convalescent COVID-19.

This clone was seen a handful of times. The genes are TRBV30 and TRBJ1-2; tentative D call: TRBD1 (5 bases). The CDR3 runs to 13 residues. V dropped 5 bases and J dropped 5 bases, with 15 bases sitting between them. Germline CDR1 and CDR2: GTSNPN and SVGIG (reference sequence). The CDR3 bases are TGTGCCTGGGGAAACGGGGGGGTATATGGCTACACCTTC. As protein: CAWGNGGVYGYTF. Full variable domain (rest looked up from reference TRBV30 and TRBJ1-2): SQTIHQWPATLVQPVGSPLSLECTVEGTSNPNLYWYRQAAGRGLQLLFYSVGIGQISSEVPQNLSASRPQDRQFILSSKKLLLSDSGFYLCAWGNGGVYGYTFGSGTRLTVV.

This clone was seen only once. The V call is TRBV10-3, the J call TRBJ1-1; 7 bases are shared with TRBD1. The CDR3 contains 15 residues. V was clipped by 8 bases and J by 4 bases; unmatched bases: 13. CDR1 ENHRY and CDR2 SYGVKD come from the germline V gene. The CDR3 sequence: CAILSPTGAGTEAFF. The CDR3 nucleotides read TGTGCCATCCTGAGCCCTACAGGGGCCGGCACTGAAGCTTTCTTT.

This chain uses TRBV5-6 with TRBJ2-3; tentative D call: TRBD2 (5 bases). The CDR3 runs 16 residues. V was shortened by 4 bases and J by 0 bases, with 15 bases between the two germline ends. Germline loops: CDR1 SGHDT, CDR2 YYEEEE. CDR3 bases: TGTGCCAGCAGCCTGCTAGCAGCTCCTAGCACAGATACGCAGTATTTT. Translated: CASSLLAAPSTDTQYF. Based on the CDR3 plus reference TRBV5-6 and TRBJ2-3, the full variable domain is DAGVTQSPTHLIKTRGQQVTLRCSPKSGHDTVSWYQQALGQGPQFIFQYYEEEERQRGNFPDRFSGHQFPNYSSELNVNALLLGDSALYLCASSLLAAPSTDTQYFGPGTRLTVL.

The CDR3 loop is CASSPTTGERNTQYF. CDR3 nucleotides: TGCGCCAGCAGCCCGACGACAGGGGAGAGGAATACGCAGTATTTT. The V gene is TRBV4-1, the J gene TRBJ2-3, with 8 bases lining up with TRBD1. Unmatched junction bases numbered 10, after V lost 4 bases and J lost 7 bases. Germline loops: CDR1 MGHRA, CDR2 YSYEKL. This CDR3 has 15 amino acids.

This clone was seen just once. This chain links TRBV4-1 with TRBJ2-7; 9 nucleotides match TRBD1. Germline V gene lookup returns CDR1 MGHRA and CDR2 YSYEKL. The CDR3 consists of 15 residues. V gave up 4 bases and J gave up 3 bases; unmatched junction bases: 7. CDR3 sequence reads: CASSPSGTGFYEQYF. The CDR3 DNA reads as TGCGCCAGCAGCCCTTCCGGGACAGGGTTCTACGAGCAGTACTTC.

V gene TRBV4-1 combines with J gene TRBJ1-1, with TRBD1 matching over 8 bases. This CDR3 is 17 amino acids long. Germline CDR1 reads MGHRA; CDR2 reads YSYEKL. Trimming cost V 0 bases and J 6 bases; bases outside gene matches: 12. The CDR3 sequence is CASSQDVQGAYSSEAFF. DNA of the CDR3: TGCGCCAGCAGCCAAGATGTGCAGGGGGCTTATAGTTCTGAAGCTTTCTTT.

The genes are TRBV9 and TRBJ2-7, with 7 bases identical to TRBD1. The CDR3 loop spans 15 amino acids. J was trimmed by 3 bases and V by 3 bases; bases with no gene match: 9. CDR1 is SGDLS and CDR2 is YYNGEE in the germline V gene. The CDR3 protein is CASSGRDRSLYEQYF. CDR3 DNA sequence: TGTGCCAGCAGCGGCCGGGACAGAAGTCTCTACGAGCAGTACTTC.

The gene calls are TRBV18 and TRBJ2-2; 10 nucleotides align to TRBD2. The CDR3 is made up of 16 amino acids. Looked up from germline, CDR1 is KGHSH and CDR2 is LQKENI. Trimming cost V 2 bases and J 3 bases; bases outside gene matches: 3. CDR3 nucleotide sequence: TGTGCCAGCTCACCAGCAGCGGGGGGGGACACCGGGGAGCTGTTTTTT. The encoded protein is CASSPAAGGDTGELFF.

The chain is built from TRBV24-1 and TRBJ2-2; 9 bases match TRBD1. This CDR3 has 16 amino acids. The germline CDR1 and CDR2 sequences are KGHDR and SFDVKD. Losses at the gene ends were 5 bases for V and 5 bases for J; bases not matched to a gene: 8. The CDR3 sequence: CATSATGGRETGELFF. DNA of the CDR3: TGTGCCACCAGTGCTACAGGGGGCAGGGAGACCGGGGAGCTGTTTTTT.

The chain is built from TRBV7-3 and TRBJ1-1; no clear D gene. The CDR3 spans 14 residues. CDR1 and CDR2 from the germline V gene are SGHTA and FQGTGA. V was cut by 5 bases and J by 2 bases, with 12 bases left in between. The CDR3 spells CASSRGGSNTEAFF. The CDR3, as DNA: TGTGCCAGCAGCCGGGGAGGATCCAACACTGAAGCTTTCTTT.

This chain uses TRBV29-1 with TRBJ1-3, with D perhaps TRBD1 (5 bases). Per the germline V gene, CDR1 is SQVTM and CDR2 is ANQGSEA. The CDR3 contains 14 residues. The V end was cut by 3 bases, the J end by 0 bases, with 9 bases between. Here the CDR3 DNA reads TGCAGCGTTGATGGGGCCAGCTCTGGAAACACCATATATTTT. As protein: CSVDGASSGNTIYF.

This clone appeared once. The chain uses TRBV29-1 and TRBJ2-2, with a weak D call TRBD1 (5 bases). V was trimmed by 2 bases and J by 4 bases, leaving 14 bases between them. Germline values: CDR1 SQVTM, CDR2 ANQGSEA. The CDR3 runs to 15 residues. For the CDR3, the DNA is TGCAGCGTTGAATTGGGGCCTTCCTCCACCGGGGAGCTGTTTTTT. Translating it yields CSVELGPSSTGELFF.

The gene calls are TRBV10-1 and TRBJ2-3, with a weak D call TRBD1 (6 bases). Trimming removed 0 bases at V and 6 bases at J, with 10 bases between. The CDR3 spans 14 residues. Germline V lookup: CDR1 WNHNN, CDR2 SYGVQD (reference sequence). CDR3 nucleotide sequence: TGCGCCAGCAGTGAGTCGACAGGCGTCGATACGCAGTATTTT. Translation: CASSESTGVDTQYF.

This sequence joins TRBV10-3 and TRBJ1-2; possible D gene TRBD1, 5 bases. The CDR3 loop spans 12 amino acids. CDR1 ENHRY and CDR2 SYGVKD come from the germline V gene. The V end was cut by 5 bases, the J end by 7 bases, with 11 bases between. The CDR3 sequence is CAISIGAGGYTF. CDR3 nucleotides: TGTGCCATCAGTATAGGGGCCGGTGGCTACACCTTC.